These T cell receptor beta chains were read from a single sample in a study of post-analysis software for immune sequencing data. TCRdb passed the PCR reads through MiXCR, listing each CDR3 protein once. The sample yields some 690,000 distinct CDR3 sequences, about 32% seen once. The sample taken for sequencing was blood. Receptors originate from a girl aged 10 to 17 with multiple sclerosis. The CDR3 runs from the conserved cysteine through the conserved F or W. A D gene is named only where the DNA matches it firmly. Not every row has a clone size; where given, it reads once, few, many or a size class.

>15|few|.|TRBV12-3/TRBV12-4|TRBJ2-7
CASSGRDLRTGEQYF
TGTGCCAGCAGTGGACGGGACCTCCGGACGGGCGAGCAGTACTTC
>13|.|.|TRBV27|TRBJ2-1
CASRRGFANEQFF
TGTGCCAGCCGTCGGGGCTTCGCGAATGAGCAGTTCTTC
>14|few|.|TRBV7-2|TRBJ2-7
CASSLVGRDYEQYF
TGTGCCAGCAGCTTAGTGGGGCGGGACTACGAGCAGTACTTC
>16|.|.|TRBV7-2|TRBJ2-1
CASNTNRGGTYNEQFF
TGTGCCAGCAACACAAACCGTGGCGGGACTTACAATGAGCAGTTCTTC
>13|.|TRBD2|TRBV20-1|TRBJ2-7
CSQLAGGSYEQYF
TGCAGTCAACTAGCGGGAGGCTCTTACGAGCAGTACTTC
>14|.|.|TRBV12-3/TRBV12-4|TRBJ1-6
CASSLQGYNSPPHF
TGTGCCAGCAGTTTACAGGGTTATAATTCACCCCCCCACTTT
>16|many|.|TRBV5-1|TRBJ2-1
CASSHRAGQPYNEQFF
TGCGCCAGCAGCCACAGAGCGGGACAGCCCTACAATGAGCAGTTCTTC
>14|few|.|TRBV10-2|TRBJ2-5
CASSGWQSQETQYF
TGCGCCAGCAGTGGTTGGCAGTCCCAGGAGACCCAGTACTTC
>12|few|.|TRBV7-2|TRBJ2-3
CASSFGQDTQYF
TGTGCCAGCAGCTTTGGACAGGATACGCAGTATTTT
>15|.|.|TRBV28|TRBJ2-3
CASSLGVLVADTQYF
TGTGCCAGCAGCCTCGGGGTTTTAGTCGCAGATACGCAGTATTTT
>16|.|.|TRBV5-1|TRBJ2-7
CASSLGQGGYYNEQYF
TGCGCCAGCAGCTTGGGGCAGGGAGGCTACTACAATGAGCAGTACTTC
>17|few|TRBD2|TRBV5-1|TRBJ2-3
CASSLVSGSGIADTQYF
TGCGCCAGCAGCTTGGTCAGCGGGAGCGGTATTGCAGATACGCAGTATTTT
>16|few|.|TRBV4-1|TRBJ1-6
CASSQETGSYNSPLHF
TGCGCCAGCAGCCAAGAGACAGGCTCCTATAATTCACCCCTCCACTTT